The next 2 T cell receptor beta chains were all read from a single sample in a study of T cell responses to AZD1222 COVID-19 vaccine. The method was immunoSEQ multiplex PCR; TCRdb's version includes in-frame clones alone and lacks a portion of them. The sample includes more than 100,000 clones, around 82% seen only once; the top ten take approximately 5.9%. The sample in question was peripheral blood, obtained on day 0 of AZD1222 vaccination. The source of these receptors is an adult in good health.

This sequence joins TRBV6-4 and TRBJ2-1, with D uncertain. V was clipped by 0 bases and J by 9 bases, with 9 bases between them. The CDR3 has 13 amino acids. The germline V gene has CDR1 MRHNA and CDR2 SNTAGT. For the CDR3, the DNA is TGTGCCAGCAGTGACTCGATATCCGGTGAGCAGTTCTTC. Amino acids: CASSDSISGEQFF.

This clone was found a few times. Written as DNA, the CDR3 is TGTGCCAGCAGCTTAGGTGGGGGCTCCTACGAGCAGTACTTC. It codes for CASSLGGGSYEQYF. This chain connects TRBV7-2 to TRBJ2-7; the D gene could be TRBD1 or TRBD2 (5 bases each). This CDR3 comprises 14 residues. Germline CDR1 and CDR2: SGHTA and FQGNSA. V lost 1 base and J lost 0, with 7 bases in between.